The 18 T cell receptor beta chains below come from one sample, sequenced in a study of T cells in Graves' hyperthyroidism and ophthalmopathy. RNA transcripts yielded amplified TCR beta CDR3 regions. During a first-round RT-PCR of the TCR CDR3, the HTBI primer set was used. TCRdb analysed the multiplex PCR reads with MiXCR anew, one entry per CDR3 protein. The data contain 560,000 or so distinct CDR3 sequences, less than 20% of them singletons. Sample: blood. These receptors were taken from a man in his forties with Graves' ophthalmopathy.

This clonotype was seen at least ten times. In DNA form, the CDR3 reads TGTGCCAGCCGCTCAGCGGGGGGGGCCAGGAATGAGCAGTTCTTC. The encoded protein is CASRSAGGARNEQFF. The chain has TRBV3-1 and TRBJ2-1; 10 bases match TRBD2. Trimming removed 8 bases from V and 7 bases from J; junction bases left unmatched: 11. The CDR3 covers 15 residues. Per the germline V gene, CDR1 is LGHDT and CDR2 is YNNKEL (reference sequence).

The DNA of the CDR3 is TGCAGTGCTAGTTTTAGCGGGAGTGAGGATGAGCAGTTCTTC. It is translated as CSASFSGSEDEQFF. The chain combines TRBV20-1 with TRBJ2-1, with 9 bases identical to TRBD2. This CDR3 is built from 14 residues. After removal of 3 bases from V and 8 bases from J, the junction contained 8 bases not matched to a gene. Germline V gene sequence: CDR1 DFQATT, CDR2 SNEGSKA (reference sequence).

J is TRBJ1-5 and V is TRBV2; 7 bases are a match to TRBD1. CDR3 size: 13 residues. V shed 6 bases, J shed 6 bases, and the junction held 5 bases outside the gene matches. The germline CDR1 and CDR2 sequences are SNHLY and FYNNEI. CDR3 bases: TGTGCCAGCAGGGAGACAGGGATTCAGCCCCAGCATTTT. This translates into CASRETGIQPQHF.

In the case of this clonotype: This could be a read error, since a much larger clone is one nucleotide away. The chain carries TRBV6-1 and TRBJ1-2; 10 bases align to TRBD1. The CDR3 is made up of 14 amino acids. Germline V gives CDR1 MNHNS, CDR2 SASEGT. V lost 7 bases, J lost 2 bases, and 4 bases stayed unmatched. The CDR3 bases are TGTGCCAGCATCTGGACAGGGGGAAACTATGGCTACACCTTC. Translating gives CASIWTGGNYGYTF.

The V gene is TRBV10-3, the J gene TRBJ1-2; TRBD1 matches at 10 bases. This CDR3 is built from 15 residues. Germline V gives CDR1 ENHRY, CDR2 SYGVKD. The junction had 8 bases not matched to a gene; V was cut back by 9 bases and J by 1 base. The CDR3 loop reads CAITSGTGVNYGYTF. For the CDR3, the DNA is TGTGCCATTACATCCGGGACAGGGGTTAACTATGGCTACACCTTC.

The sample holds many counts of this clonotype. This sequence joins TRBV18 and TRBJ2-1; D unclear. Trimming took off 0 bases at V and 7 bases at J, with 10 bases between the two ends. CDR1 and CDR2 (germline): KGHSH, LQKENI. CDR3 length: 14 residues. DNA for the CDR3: TGTGCCAGCTCACCACCGATGGCCCCAAATGAGCAGTTCTTC. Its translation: CASSPPMAPNEQFF.

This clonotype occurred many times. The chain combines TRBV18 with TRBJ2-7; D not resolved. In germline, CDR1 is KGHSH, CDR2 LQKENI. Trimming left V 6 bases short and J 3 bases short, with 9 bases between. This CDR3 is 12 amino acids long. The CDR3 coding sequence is TGTGCCAGCTCGAGTCTAGTCTACGAGCAGTACTTC. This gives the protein CASSSLVYEQYF.

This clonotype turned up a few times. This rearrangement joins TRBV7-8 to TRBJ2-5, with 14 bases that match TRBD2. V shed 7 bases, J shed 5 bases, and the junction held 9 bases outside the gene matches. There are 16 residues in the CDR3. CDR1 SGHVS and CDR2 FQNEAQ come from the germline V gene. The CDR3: CASTGGLAGVRETQYF. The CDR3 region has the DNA TGTGCCAGCACCGGGGGACTAGCGGGAGTACGGGAGACCCAGTACTTC.

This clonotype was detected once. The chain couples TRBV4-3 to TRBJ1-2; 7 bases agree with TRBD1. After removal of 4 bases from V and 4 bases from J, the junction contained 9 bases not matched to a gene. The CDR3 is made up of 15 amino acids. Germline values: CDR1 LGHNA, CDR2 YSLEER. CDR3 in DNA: TGCGCCAGCAGCCGGGGGGCAGGGGGAATCTATGGCTACACCTTC. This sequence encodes CASSRGAGGIYGYTF.

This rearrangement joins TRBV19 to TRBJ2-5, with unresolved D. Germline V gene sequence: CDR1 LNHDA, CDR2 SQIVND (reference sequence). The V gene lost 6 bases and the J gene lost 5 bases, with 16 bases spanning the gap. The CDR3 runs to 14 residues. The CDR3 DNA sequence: TGTGCCAGTAGGGTCAGTCCGGGTTCGGAGACCCAGTACTTC. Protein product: CASRVSPGSETQYF.

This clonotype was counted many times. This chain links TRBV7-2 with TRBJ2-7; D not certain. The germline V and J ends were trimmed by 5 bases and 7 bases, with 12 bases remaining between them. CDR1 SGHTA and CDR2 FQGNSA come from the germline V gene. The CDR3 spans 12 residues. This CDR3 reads CASSGPAREQYF. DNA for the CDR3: TGTGCCAGCAGCGGCCCAGCGCGGGAGCAGTACTTC.

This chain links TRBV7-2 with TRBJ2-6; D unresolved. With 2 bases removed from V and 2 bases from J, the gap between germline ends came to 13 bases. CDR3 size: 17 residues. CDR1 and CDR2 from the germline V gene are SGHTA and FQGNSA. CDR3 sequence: CASSLPGRSAGANVLTF. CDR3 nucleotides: TGTGCCAGCAGCTTACCCGGACGGTCAGCTGGGGCCAACGTCCTGACTTTC.

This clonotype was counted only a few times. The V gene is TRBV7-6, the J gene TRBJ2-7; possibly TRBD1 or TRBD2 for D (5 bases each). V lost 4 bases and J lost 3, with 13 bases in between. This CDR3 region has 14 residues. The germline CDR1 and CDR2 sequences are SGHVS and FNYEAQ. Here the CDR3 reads CASSSRDGNYEQYF. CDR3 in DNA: TGTGCCAGCAGCTCCCGGGACGGTAACTACGAGCAGTACTTC.

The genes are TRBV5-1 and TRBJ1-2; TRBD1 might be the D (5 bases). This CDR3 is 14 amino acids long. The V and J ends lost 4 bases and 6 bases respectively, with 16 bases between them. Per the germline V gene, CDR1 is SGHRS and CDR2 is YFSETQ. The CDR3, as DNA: TGCGCCAGCAGCCAAGAAAGTAGGGGCCATGGCTACACCTTC. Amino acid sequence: CASSQESRGHGYTF.

The CDR3 here is CASRATGIGANVLTF. The CDR3 nucleotides read TGTGCCAGCAGAGCAACAGGAATTGGGGCCAACGTCCTGACTTTC. The chain couples TRBV14 to TRBJ2-6; TRBD1 is a possible D gene (5 bases). The CDR3 spans 15 residues. Per germline, CDR1 SGHDN and CDR2 FVKESK. The germline V and J ends were trimmed by 6 bases and 3 bases, with 12 bases remaining between them.

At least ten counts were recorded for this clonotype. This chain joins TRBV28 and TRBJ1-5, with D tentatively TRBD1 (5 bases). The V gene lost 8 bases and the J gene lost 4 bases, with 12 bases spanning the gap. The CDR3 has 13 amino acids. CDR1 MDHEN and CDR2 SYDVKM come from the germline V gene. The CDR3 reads CASQQGGNQPQHF. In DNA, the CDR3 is TGTGCCAGCCAGCAGGGAGGTAATCAGCCCCAGCATTTT.

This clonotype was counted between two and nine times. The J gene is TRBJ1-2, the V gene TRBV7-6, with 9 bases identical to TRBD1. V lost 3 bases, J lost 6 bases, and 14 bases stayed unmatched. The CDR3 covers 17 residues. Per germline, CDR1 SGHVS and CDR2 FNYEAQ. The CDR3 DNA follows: TGTGCCAGCAGCTTCGGTATATCGGGACAGGGTGAAAATGGCTACACCTTC. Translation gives CASSFGISGQGENGYTF.

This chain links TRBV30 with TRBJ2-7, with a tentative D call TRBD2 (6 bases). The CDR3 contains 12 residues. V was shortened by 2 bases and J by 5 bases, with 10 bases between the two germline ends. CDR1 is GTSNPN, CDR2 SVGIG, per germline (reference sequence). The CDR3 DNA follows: TGTGCCTGGAGTAGTTCGGGGGACGAGCAGTACTTC. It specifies CAWSSSGDEQYF.